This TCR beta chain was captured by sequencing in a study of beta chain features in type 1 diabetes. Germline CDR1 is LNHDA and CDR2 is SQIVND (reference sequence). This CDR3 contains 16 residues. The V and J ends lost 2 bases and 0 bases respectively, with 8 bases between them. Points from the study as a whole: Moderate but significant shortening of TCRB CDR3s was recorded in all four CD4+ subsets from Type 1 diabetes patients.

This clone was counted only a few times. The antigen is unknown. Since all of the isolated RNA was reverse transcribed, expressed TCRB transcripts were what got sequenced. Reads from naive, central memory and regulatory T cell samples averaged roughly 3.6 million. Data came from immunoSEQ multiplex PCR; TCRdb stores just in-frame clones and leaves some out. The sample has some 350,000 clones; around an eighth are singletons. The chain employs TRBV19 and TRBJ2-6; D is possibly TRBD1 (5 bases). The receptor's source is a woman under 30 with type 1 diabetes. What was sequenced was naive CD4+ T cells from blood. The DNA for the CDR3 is TGTGCCAGTAGTATACCAGGGCGCTCTGGGGCCAACGTCCTGACTTTC. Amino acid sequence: CASSIPGRSGANVLTF.